A selection of T cell receptor beta chains follows, all from one sample in a study of molecular identifiers for immune sequencing clone quantification. A single record per CDR3 protein comes from TCRdb applying MiXCR to the PCR reads. The sample includes 300,000 to 350,000 distinct CDR3 sequences, roughly a fifth of them seen just once. Sequenced material: naive CD8+ T cells from blood, with Jurkat cell RNA spiked in. The receptors shown here come from a human donor in good health. Some libraries in this study had Jurkat cell RNA spiked in. Both conserved end residues are part of each CDR3. A D gene is named only where the DNA matches it firmly. The listing skips clone size in some rows; elsewhere it reads once, few, many or a size class.

j_call,v_call,clone_size,d_call,cdr3_aa,cdr3_nt
TRBJ2-2,TRBV7-6,few,.,CASSRDMNTGELFF,TGTGCCAGCAGCAGAGACATGAACACCGGGGAGCTGTTTTTT
TRBJ2-2,TRBV5-4,many,.,CASSFFGELFF,TGTGCCAGCAGCTTCTTCGGGGAGCTGTTTTTT
TRBJ2-4,TRBV15,many,TRBD2,CATTGTSGSLAKNIQYF,TGTGCCACCACCGGGACTAGCGGATCTCTAGCCAAAAACATTCAGTACTTC
TRBJ1-2,TRBV12-3/TRBV12-4,many,TRBD1,CASSPDRASSNYGYTF,TGTGCCAGCAGTCCTGACAGGGCGTCTTCTAACTATGGCTACACCTTC
TRBJ2-3,TRBV20-1,few,TRBD2,CSARETSGGYTDTQYF,TGCAGTGCCCGGGAGACTAGCGGGGGTTACACAGATACGCAGTATTTT
TRBJ2-1,TRBV30,many,.,CAWSQRKGSSYNEQFF,TGTGCCTGGAGCCAGCGGAAGGGCAGCTCCTACAATGAGCAGTTCTTC
TRBJ2-7,TRBV19,many,.,CASSIVGGSIYEQYF,TGTGCCAGTAGTATAGTGGGCGGTTCGATCTACGAGCAGTACTTC
TRBJ2-4,TRBV12-3/TRBV12-4,many,.,CASSFFEGSKNIQYF,TGTGCCAGCAGTTTTTTTGAGGGATCCAAAAACATTCAGTACTTC
TRBJ1-1,TRBV7-9,many,.,CASSSSTEAFF,TGTGCCAGCAGCTCCTCGACAGAAGCTTTCTTT
TRBJ1-1,TRBV7-6,.,.,CASCLGGPNTEAFF,TGTGCCAGCTGCTTAGGAGGGCCGAACACTGAAGCTTTCTTT
TRBJ2-7,TRBV4-3,many,.,CASSQDRGSYEQYF,TGCGCCAGCAGCCAAGATCGCGGCTCCTACGAGCAGTACTTC
TRBJ2-7,TRBV2,many,.,CASSEPPGTEQYF,TGTGCCAGCAGTGAACCCCCGGGGACCGAGCAGTACTTC
TRBJ1-5,TRBV7-9,many,TRBD1,CASSSHQPGQPYSNQPQHF,TGTGCCAGCAGCTCCCACCAACCGGGACAGCCTTATAGCAATCAGCCCCAGCATTTT
TRBJ1-3,TRBV29-1,many,.,CSVDPGTHPGNTIYF,TGCAGCGTTGACCCGGGTACCCATCCTGGAAACACCATATATTTT